This T cell receptor beta chain was profiled in a study of shared clonotypes between healthy human individuals. Study as a whole: The study drew on a couple of women and a few men aged 18 to 49 as donors.

Broader study findings: Clonotype sharing across several donors was observed for about 5.5% of naive CD4 clonotypes.

Sequencing used immunoSEQ multiplex PCR; TCRdb keeps in-frame clones, though not all of them. The sample carries roughly 1.4 million clones, approximately 98.5% recorded once. The CDR3 is 11 residues long. Trimming removed 3 bases at V and 7 bases at J, with 7 bases between. Germline lookup yields CDR1 SNHLY and CDR2 FYNNEI. This clone has a single count. Its antigen is still unknown. Sequencing was performed on naive CD4+ T cells sorted from blood. This sample's subset: CD45RA+ positively selected. This receptor was identified in a man in his thirties or forties in good health. The chain uses TRBV2 and TRBJ2-7; D is unclear. CDR3 sequence reads: CASSDYGEQYF. The DNA of the CDR3 is TGTGCCAGCAGTGACTACGGGGAGCAGTACTTC. Supplemented by reference TRBV2 and TRBJ2-7, the full variable domain reads EPEVTQTPSHQVTQMGQEVILRCVPISNHLYFYWYRQILGQKVEFLVSFYNNEISEKSEIFDDQFSVERPDGSNFTLKIRSTKLEDSAMYFCASSDYGEQYFGPGTRLTVT.